This is a list of T cell receptor beta chains from one sample in a study of identical twins. TCRdb ran MiXCR on the 5' RACE reads and lists one entry per CDR3 protein. The data hold about 810,000 distinct CDR3 sequences, with more than 9% observed a single time. These sequences were also reported in another study, on yellow fever vaccine responses in identical twins.

The sequencing input was PBMCs. The receptors derive from a young woman in good health. Both conserved end residues are part of each CDR3. The D gene is left open where the match is weak. Part of the rows lack a size; the others show once, few, many or a class for expanded clones.

>NA|TRBV20-1|TRBJ2-2|few
CSAKPGSATGELFF
TGCAGTGCTAAACCCGGGAGTGCCACCGGGGAGCTGTTTTTT
>TRBD2|TRBV29-1|TRBJ2-1|few
CSVTPFVLAGGPNEQFF
TGCAGCGTAACCCCGTTTGTCCTAGCGGGAGGGCCTAATGAGCAGTTCTTC
>NA|TRBV7-8|TRBJ1-1|many
CASSLPQTEFLRNTEAFF
TGTGCCAGCAGCTTACCCCAGACCGAGTTCCTAAGGAACACTGAAGCTTTCTTT
>NA|TRBV12-3/TRBV12-4|TRBJ1-1|many
CASSLGGWGTEAFF
TGTGCCAGCAGTTTAGGGGGCTGGGGCACTGAAGCTTTCTTT
>NA|TRBV4-1|TRBJ1-1|NA
CASSPPWGRNTEAFF
TGCGCCAGCAGCCCGCCCTGGGGCAGGAACACTGAAGCTTTCTTT
>NA|TRBV2|TRBJ2-2|many
CASKSKGISGRNTGELFF
TGTGCCAGCAAATCAAAAGGGATTTCGGGAAGGAACACCGGGGAGCTGTTTTTT
>TRBD2|TRBV12-3/TRBV12-4|TRBJ2-1|many
CASSLVLAGDYGQFF
TGTGCCAGCAGTTTAGTTCTAGCGGGGGACTATGGGCAGTTCTTC
>NA|TRBV7-9|TRBJ1-2|NA
CASSLVEHNYGYTF
TGTGCCAGCAGCTTAGTAGAGCATAACTATGGCTACACCTTC
>NA|TRBV5-1|TRBJ2-2|NA
CASKDGAGAGELFF
TGCGCCAGCAAGGATGGGGCAGGGGCCGGGGAGCTGTTTTTT
>TRBD1|TRBV12-3/TRBV12-4|TRBJ2-4|many
CASSPPGQPLAKNIQYF
TGTGCCAGCAGTCCGCCGGGACAGCCCCTAGCCAAAAACATTCAGTACTTC
>TRBD2|TRBV12-3/TRBV12-4|TRBJ2-2|few
CASSPGGGLSGELFF
TGTGCCAGCAGTCCGGGGGGAGGATTATCCGGGGAGCTGTTTTTT
>NA|TRBV4-2|TRBJ1-2|many
CASSQTGITNYGYTF
TGTGCCAGCAGCCAGACAGGAATCACTAACTATGGCTACACCTTC
>NA|TRBV29-1|TRBJ2-1|few
CSVDWQGTYNEQFF
TGCAGCGTTGACTGGCAGGGGACCTACAATGAGCAGTTCTTC
>NA|TRBV14|TRBJ2-2|NA
CASSQDPIVLAGELFF
TGTGCCAGCAGCCAAGACCCCATCGTCCTCGCCGGGGAGCTGTTTTTT
>NA|TRBV28|TRBJ1-4|NA
CASSLSGPDEKLFF
TGTGCCAGCAGTTTGTCGGGGCCCGATGAAAAACTGTTTTTT
>TRBD1|TRBV29-1|TRBJ1-2|few
CSAADREDGYTF
TGCAGCGCTGCGGACAGGGAGGATGGCTACACCTTC
>NA|TRBV10-3|TRBJ1-1|NA
CAISVSRGDTEAFF
TGTGCCATCAGTGTTTCCCGAGGGGACACTGAAGCTTTCTTT
>TRBD2|TRBV20-1|TRBJ2-3|NA
CSATPGLRPGTDTQYF
TGCAGTGCTACCCCGGGACTACGACCCGGCACAGATACGCAGTATTTT
>NA|TRBV5-5|TRBJ2-4|NA
CASSRPQDLAKNIQYF
TGTGCCAGCAGCCGTCCCCAGGACCTAGCCAAAAACATTCAGTACTTC
>TRBD1|TRBV28|TRBJ2-7|few
CASSSPNRGTEQYF
TGTGCCAGCAGTTCCCCAAACAGGGGAACCGAGCAGTACTTC
>TRBD2|TRBV2|TRBJ2-2|many
CASSSTSGNTGELFF
TGTGCCAGCAGCTCTACTAGCGGGAACACCGGGGAGCTGTTTTTT
>NA|TRBV20-1|TRBJ2-1|NA
CSARDMDSPYNEQFF
TGCAGTGCTAGAGATATGGATTCTCCCTACAATGAGCAGTTCTTC
>TRBD2|TRBV5-1|TRBJ2-3|few
CASSLEWLAGGTDTQYF
TGCGCCAGCAGCTTGGAGTGGCTAGCGGGGGGTACAGATACGCAGTATTTT
>NA|TRBV29-1|TRBJ1-1|few
CSASVRENTEAFF
TGCAGCGCCTCCGTTCGAGAGAACACTGAAGCTTTCTTT
>NA|TRBV4-1|TRBJ1-6|NA
CASSQSPYSPLHF
TGCGCCAGCAGCCAAAGTCCTTATTCACCCCTCCACTTT
>NA|TRBV29-1|TRBJ2-1|many
CSVERGYNEQFF
TGCAGCGTTGAAAGGGGTTACAATGAGCAGTTCTTC
>TRBD2|TRBV6-1|TRBJ2-2|few
CASRKLAGNTGELFF
TGTGCCAGCAGGAAACTAGCGGGAAACACCGGGGAGCTGTTTTTT
>TRBD2|TRBV25-1|TRBJ2-7|NA
CASSDGRGLAGHEQYF
TGTGCCAGCAGTGACGGTCGGGGACTAGCGGGACACGAGCAGTACTTC
>NA|TRBV5-1|TRBJ2-3|few
CASSLESSRWAAQYF
TGCGCCAGCAGCTTGGAATCGAGCAGGTGGGCGGCGCAGTATTTT
>NA|TRBV9|TRBJ2-3|NA
CASSLNVADTQYF
TGTGCCAGCAGCCTAAACGTAGCAGATACGCAGTATTTT
>TRBD2|TRBV11-2|TRBJ2-3|NA
CASSPLAGTPPGTQYF
TGTGCCAGCAGCCCCTTAGCGGGGACACCCCCTGGTACGCAGTATTTT
>TRBD2|TRBV20-1|TRBJ2-7|many
CSARLAGVAEQYF
TGCAGTGCTAGACTCGCGGGAGTAGCCGAGCAGTACTTC
>NA|TRBV12-3/TRBV12-4|TRBJ2-5|few
CASRKGGQETQYF
TGTGCCAGCAGAAAGGGAGGACAAGAGACCCAGTACTTC
>NA|TRBV19|TRBJ2-7|many
CASSILVGYSYEQYF
TGTGCCAGTAGTATATTGGTAGGCTACTCCTACGAGCAGTACTTC
>TRBD2|TRBV13|TRBJ2-1|few
CASSLGVAGGPNLEQFF
TGTGCCAGCAGCTTAGGGGTAGCGGGAGGGCCTAACCTTGAGCAGTTCTTC
>NA|TRBV18|TRBJ1-5|NA
CASSPDWDNQPQHF
TGTGCCAGCTCACCAGATTGGGACAATCAGCCCCAGCATTTT
>NA|TRBV4-1|TRBJ1-2|many
CASSQEGRVGYTF
TGCGCCAGCAGCCAAGAGGGACGGGTCGGCTACACCTTC
>NA|TRBV6-5|TRBJ2-1|NA
CASSREYEQFF
TGTGCCAGCAGTCGGGAGTATGAGCAGTTCTTC
>NA|TRBV12-3/TRBV12-4|TRBJ1-1|many
CASSPGGWDTEAFF
TGTGCCAGCAGTCCGGGGGGCTGGGACACTGAAGCTTTCTTT
>TRBD2|TRBV7-2|TRBJ2-2|NA
CASSLQGSGIYTGELFF
TGTGCCAGCAGTCTCCAGGGTAGCGGGATTTACACCGGGGAGCTGTTTTTT
>NA|TRBV27|TRBJ2-3|NA
CASSLSLPHTDTQYF
TGTGCCAGCAGTTTATCACTACCCCACACAGATACGCAGTATTTT
>NA|TRBV6-1|TRBJ1-1|many
CASRPGHQNTEAFF
TGTGCCAGCCGACCGGGACATCAGAACACTGAAGCTTTCTTT
>TRBD1|TRBV3-1|TRBJ2-2|few
CASRRGQGGGELFF
TGTGCCAGCAGACGGGGACAGGGAGGTGGGGAGCTGTTTTTT
>TRBD1|TRBV15|TRBJ2-7|NA
CATRDGQGPYEQYF
TGTGCCACCAGGGACGGACAGGGCCCCTACGAGCAGTACTTC
>TRBD1|TRBV6-1|TRBJ1-4|few
CASSQPGGGEKLFF
TGTGCCAGCAGTCAGCCAGGGGGCGGGGAAAAACTGTTTTTT
>TRBD2|TRBV6-1|TRBJ2-1|few
CASSKRGLDEQFF
TGTGCCAGCAGCAAGCGGGGGCTAGATGAGCAGTTCTTC
>TRBD1|TRBV5-5|TRBJ1-1|few
CASSLADRGWFSNTEAFF
TGTGCCAGCAGCTTGGCAGACAGGGGTTGGTTTTCGAACACTGAAGCTTTCTTT
>NA|TRBV6-5|TRBJ1-2|many
CASSYSAGAYGYTF
TGTGCCAGCAGTTACTCGGCAGGAGCCTATGGCTACACCTTC
>NA|TRBV12-3/TRBV12-4|TRBJ2-1|many
CASSTGTVNEQFF
TGTGCCAGCAGTACCGGGACGGTGAATGAGCAGTTCTTC
>TRBD2|TRBV4-1|TRBJ2-2|NA
CASSQDSSLAANTGELFF
TGCGCCAGCAGCCAAGATTCTAGTCTAGCGGCGAACACCGGGGAGCTGTTTTTT
>NA|TRBV6-1|TRBJ2-5|NA
CASRKRDFQETQYF
TGTGCCAGCAGAAAGAGGGACTTTCAAGAGACCCAGTACTTC
>TRBD2|TRBV24-1|TRBJ2-1|NA
CATRGGSGSFVSNEQFF
TGTGCCACCAGGGGGGGGAGCGGGAGTTTCGTGTCAAATGAGCAGTTCTTC
>TRBD2|TRBV9|TRBJ2-1|few
CASSVVPISGRVNEQFF
TGTGCCAGCAGCGTAGTCCCCATTAGCGGGAGGGTCAATGAGCAGTTCTTC